A single sample gave rise to the 21 T cell receptor beta chains below, sequenced in a study of human T cells and chemical hapten exposure. From the RACE reads, TCRdb called clonotypes with MiXCR, one entry per CDR3 protein. This sample yields a few hundred thousand distinct CDR3 sequences, of which over 5% are seen a single time; less than 9% belongs to the top ten. Time point reported: pre-sensitization, week 0. Stated treatment: therapeutic diphenylcyclopropenone sensitization with weekly scalp DPC. Source: whole blood, taken in connection with sensitization to the hapten diphenylcyclopropenone (DPC). The origin of the receptors is a woman aged 18-29 years with alopecia areata. Some clones in this sample may be carry-over from other donors' samples.

The gene calls are TRBV2 and TRBJ1-1, with 8 bases fitting TRBD1. CDR3 length equals 12 residues. Germline-derived CDR1 and CDR2 are SNHLY and FYNNEI. The trim removed 5 bases at V and 11 bases at J, leaving 7 bases unmatched. This chain's CDR3 is CASSQDRGGAFF. The CDR3 bases are TGTGCCAGCAGTCAAGACAGGGGAGGTGCTTTCTTT.

The rearrangement links TRBV4-3 to TRBJ2-2; D is perhaps TRBD2 (6 bases). Germline V gene lookup returns CDR1 LGHNA and CDR2 YSLEER. V was cut by 2 bases and J by 0 bases, with 22 bases left in between. CDR3 size: 20 residues. The CDR3 loop is CASSQWAKSGVSANTGELFF. The CDR3 region has the DNA TGCGCCAGCAGCCAATGGGCTAAATCGGGGGTATCGGCGAACACCGGGGAGCTGTTTTTT.

This clonotype was counted between two and nine times. The CDR3 bases are TGCAGCGTTGAACGGCTAGCGGGGGTAACCGGGGAGCTGTTTTTT. This translates into CSVERLAGVTGELFF. The gene calls are TRBV29-1 and TRBJ2-2; 10 bases match TRBD2. The CDR3 has 15 amino acids. Germline CDR1 and CDR2: SQVTM and ANQGSEA. V lost 2 bases, J lost 5 bases, and 5 bases stayed unmatched.

This clonotype has only a few counts. Here the CDR3 DNA reads TGTGCCAGCTGTCAGGGCGTTGGCGGGGAGCTGTTTTTT. This gives the protein CASCQGVGGELFF. The chain has TRBV12-3 or TRBV12-4 and TRBJ2-2; D may be TRBD1 (5 bases). Trimming cost V 8 bases and J 7 bases, with 14 bases left between them. This CDR3 spans 13 amino acids.

The table lists this clonotype with many counts. V gene TRBV11-2 combines with J gene TRBJ2-1; 13 nucleotides align to TRBD2. The CDR3 is 16 residues long. V was pared by 2 bases and J by 10 bases, with 8 bases of the junction left unmatched. CDR1 is SGHAT and CDR2 is FQNNGV in the germline V gene. Written as DNA, the CDR3 is TGTGCCAGCAGCTTAAACTTACTAGCGGGGGGGCCCGAGCAGTTCTTC. This gives the protein CASSLNLLAGGPEQFF.

This clonotype has a handful of counts. This chain connects TRBV6-5 to TRBJ1-1; D is possibly TRBD1 (6 bases). The CDR3 has 16 residues. CDR1 MNHEY and CDR2 SVGAGI come from the germline V gene. Trimming cost V 0 bases and J 4 bases, with 15 bases left between them. The CDR3 spells CASSYSRGEGGTEAFF. Written as DNA, the CDR3 is TGTGCCAGCAGTTACTCCCGGGGCGAGGGGGGCACTGAAGCTTTCTTT.

This clonotype was counted a few times. V and J are TRBV7-2 and TRBJ1-3, with unresolved D. The V gene's germline CDR1 is SGHTA and CDR2 FQGNSA. CDR3 length: 15 residues. The V end lost 1 base, the J end lost 4 bases, and 11 bases lay between the germline ends. CDR3 protein: CASSLETAKGNTIYF. For the CDR3, the DNA is TGTGCCAGCAGCTTAGAAACAGCTAAGGGAAACACCATATATTTT. Looking up the rest from reference TRBV7-2 and TRBJ1-3 gives the full variable domain: GAGVSQSPSNKVTEKGKDVELRCDPISGHTALYWYRQSLGQGLEFLIYFQGNSAPDKSGLPSDRFSAERTGGSVSTLTIQRTQQEDSAVYLCASSLETAKGNTIYFGEGSWLTVV.

This rearrangement joins TRBV4-3 to TRBJ1-2; 7 nucleotides match TRBD1. Trimming at V came to 0 bases and at J to 4 bases, leaving 8 bases not matched to a gene. The germline V gene has CDR1 LGHNA and CDR2 YSLEER. The CDR3 is 16 amino acids. CDR3 nucleotides: TGCGCCAGCAGCCAAGATGGGGACAGCTCCGGCTATGGCTACACCTTC. Encoded protein: CASSQDGDSSGYGYTF.

This clonotype showed up many times. The genes are TRBV6-2 or TRBV6-3 and TRBJ1-6, with a tentative D call TRBD1 (5 bases). CDR1 MNHEY and CDR2 SVGEGT come from the germline V gene. This CDR3 comprises 13 residues. V was pared by 6 bases and J by 7 bases, with 10 bases between. The CDR3 reads CASSPTENSPLHF. The CDR3 DNA reads TGTGCCAGCAGCCCGACAGAAAATTCACCCCTCCACTTT.

This clonotype was seen many times. CDR3 protein: CASNLQSHGYTF. The CDR3 coding sequence is TGTGCCAGCAACCTACAGAGTCATGGCTACACCTTC. V gene TRBV7-9 combines with J gene TRBJ1-2; no firm D call. V lost 7 bases, J lost 6 bases, and 12 bases lay in between. Looked up from germline, CDR1 is SEHNR and CDR2 is FQNEAQ (reference sequence). The CDR3 runs 12 residues.

The chain couples TRBV7-6 to TRBJ1-1; tentative D call: TRBD1 (6 bases). Trimming took off 5 bases at V and 7 bases at J, with 14 bases between the two ends. Germline CDR1 and CDR2: SGHVS and FNYEAQ. The CDR3 loop spans 13 amino acids. CDR3 sequence reads: CASSPLQGVEAFF. As DNA, the CDR3 is TGTGCCAGCAGCCCTCTACAGGGAGTTGAAGCTTTCTTT.

The chain links TRBV25-1 to TRBJ2-7; 7 bases are a match to TRBD1. There are 15 residues in the CDR3. V gave up 3 bases and J gave up 2 bases; unmatched junction bases: 7. Germline V gives CDR1 MGHDK, CDR2 SYGVNS. CDR3 DNA: TGTGCCAGCAGTGATCCGGGACAGTATACCTACGAGCAGTACTTC. Protein sequence: CASSDPGQYTYEQYF.

The chain links TRBV5-8 to TRBJ2-5; 7 bases are shared with TRBD1. Germline V gene lookup returns CDR1 SGHTS and CDR2 YDEGEE. The junction had 5 bases not matched to a gene; V was cut back by 6 bases and J by 0 bases. This CDR3 comprises 14 residues. Written as DNA, the CDR3 is TGTGCCAGCAAACTGACAGGGTACCAAGAGACCCAGTACTTC. The encoded protein is CASKLTGYQETQYF.

This clonotype was seen at least ten times. V usage is TRBV7-3 and J usage is TRBJ2-1; 7 nucleotides line up with TRBD2. V dropped 4 bases and J dropped 4; count of bases not matched to a gene: 7. The CDR3 has 15 amino acids. Germline loops: CDR1 SGHTA, CDR2 FQGTGA. CDR3 bases: TGTGCCAGCAGCTATAGCGGGCGACGATACAATGAGCAGTTCTTC. It specifies CASSYSGRRYNEQFF.

The sample holds many counts of this clonotype. The genes are TRBV29-1 and TRBJ2-3; D gene ambiguous. The length of the CDR3 is 13 residues. Germline V gives CDR1 SQVTM, CDR2 ANQGSEA. V lost 4 bases and J 0 bases, leaving 8 bases between the germline ends. This CDR3 reads CSVVSSSTDTQYF. The CDR3 nucleotides read TGCAGCGTTGTAAGCTCTAGCACAGATACGCAGTATTTT.

This clonotype has more than one count but fewer than ten. This rearrangement joins TRBV6-1 to TRBJ1-2; unclear D gene. The CDR3 covers 13 residues. V gave up 4 bases and J gave up 7 bases, with 13 bases separating them. Germline V lookup: CDR1 MNHNS, CDR2 SASEGT. CDR3 amino acids: CASSAVVETGYTF. In DNA form, the CDR3 reads TGTGCCAGCAGTGCGGTGGTTGAGACTGGCTACACCTTC.

This clonotype appeared many times. This chain links TRBV10-3 with TRBJ2-5; D remains ambiguous. The germline V gene has CDR1 ENHRY and CDR2 SYGVKD. V was shortened by 0 bases and J by 7 bases, with 9 bases between the two germline ends. The CDR3 contains 13 residues. The CDR3 region has the DNA TGTGCCATCAGTGAGTCGACTTTCGTGACCCAGTACTTC. It encodes CAISESTFVTQYF.

The table lists this clonotype with a few counts. The rearrangement joins TRBV6-5 to TRBJ2-7; D is ambiguous. V was trimmed by 5 bases and J by 7 bases, leaving 12 bases between them. There are 12 residues in the CDR3. CDR1 and CDR2 (germline): MNHEY, SVGAGI. CDR3 bases: TGTGCCAGCAGTCCGACCCCATGGGAGCAGTACTTC. Translated: CASSPTPWEQYF.

This clonotype has at least ten counts. The chain has TRBV7-9 and TRBJ1-2; D not resolved. This CDR3 spans 13 amino acids. Looked up from germline, CDR1 is SEHNR and CDR2 is FQNEAQ (reference sequence). V gave up 2 bases and J gave up 6 bases, with 10 bases separating them. The CDR3 DNA reads as TGTGCCAGCAGCTTACCGGGTTCTGATGGCTACACCTTC. This encodes CASSLPGSDGYTF.

V and J are TRBV6-6 and TRBJ1-4; the match to TRBD1 covers 7 bases. Germline assignment: CDR1 MNHNY and CDR2 SVGAGI (reference sequence). The CDR3 consists of 13 residues. Trimming cost V 4 bases and J 7 bases; bases outside gene matches: 3. CDR3 protein: CASSLQGSEKLFF. Here the CDR3 DNA reads TGTGCCAGCAGTTTACAGGGGAGTGAAAAACTGTTTTTT.

This clonotype was seen repeatedly, ten times or more. The genes are TRBV20-1 and TRBJ1-3, with a possible D match to TRBD1 (5 bases). Between the trimmed V and J ends, which lost 2 bases and 8 bases, there was a span of 10 bases. CDR1 is DFQATT, CDR2 SNEGSKA, per germline (reference sequence). This CDR3 comprises 12 residues. The CDR3 sequence: CSARQGTDTIYF. The CDR3 region has the DNA TGCAGTGCTAGACAGGGTACGGACACCATATATTTT.